This TCR beta chain came from a study of Graves' ophthalmopathy and Graves' hyperthyroidism (dated by TCRdb to the late 2010s). About the study as a whole: Stable hyperthyroidism was defined as no progression to ophthalmopathy within 18 months of follow-up. After sampling, hyperthyroidism patients received methimazole starting at 30 mg daily, and ophthalmopathy patients received high-dose intravenous methylprednisolone. To tell Graves' ophthalmopathy apart from Graves' hyperthyroidism, and to predict which patients would progress to ophthalmopathy, the study relied on TCR beta repertoire signatures. The independent validation cohort included some 19 hyperthyroidism patients plus 17 patients who later progressed from hyperthyroidism to ophthalmopathy. In over 5 hyperthyroidism patients, the T-cell repertoire of thyroid tissue was compared with the T-cell repertoire of blood. To explore V-J signatures that separate ophthalmopathy from hyperthyroidism, a discovery set of about a hundred patients was enrolled, consisting of about 41 with ophthalmopathy and 57 with stable hyperthyroidism. In total, approximately 130 blood samples were TCR-sequenced: fewer than 50 ophthalmopathy, approximately 80 hyperthyroidism and some 17 hyperthyroidism-to-ophthalmopathy patients.

For repertoire sequencing, the TCR beta CDR3 regions were amplified from RNA transcripts. The first round was an RT-PCR using HTBI primers with the Qiagen OneStep RT-PCR kit, and this first round was followed by a second-round multiplex PCR, then size selection and purification. The libraries underwent paired-end sequencing with 100 bp reads on an Illumina HiSeq2000. In the authors' own workflow: SOAPnuke was used to process the reads, removing any read that contained adapters or uncalled bases, had a mean Phred below 15, or lacked an exact match to the constant primer or identifier. High-quality paired reads were merged with COPE v1.2.5. Each unique nucleotide sequence was treated as a clonotype, and MiTCR v1.1 was used to align the clonotypes to the IMGT TRB V, D and J references. The analysis was limited to V-J combinations with a frequency above 0.0001, which together covered 99.2% of the repertoires. For each V-J combination, a TCR clonal expansion and chaos score was defined as F50 clonal expansion divided by the chaos observed in the TCRdist matrix. Welch's t-statistics and random forest were used to narrow the features down to 13 V-J combinations, which were then fed into a naive Bayes classifier. The similarity between thyroid and blood repertoires was quantified using the Morisita-Horn index. TCRdb applied fastp at Q25 and MiXCR to the public reads, then kept only in-frame beta chains. Rows with a matching CDR3 protein are joined into one entry that keeps the most common DNA and genes. The authors' filters were not applied to this entry. Here the sample has 580,000 or so distinct CDR3 sequences; less than 40% occur a single time. The biggest ten clones account for 4% to 5% of the sample.

From the cysteine through the phenylalanine, the CDR3 covers 13 amino acids. Only the CDR3 portion is preserved as DNA: 39 bases, with reading frame beginning at the first base. Trimming takes 2 bases from V and 7 bases from J, and the germline ends sit 6 bases apart. Patients with hyperthyroidism were aged 18 to 65 years, had been newly diagnosed, and had a disease duration of less than 2 months. Anyone with other autoimmune diseases, uncontrolled infections, pregnancy or lactation was excluded from the study. Clinical symptoms, serum thyroxine, TRAb, thyroid ultrasound and orbital computed tomography were used for diagnosis. Trizol reagent was used to extract the total RNA, and its quality was then checked on an Agilent 2100 Bioanalyzer. Many counts were recorded for this clonotype. Its antigen has not been determined. No quality values exist for individual bases; no much larger clone is one base distant.

The study at large found these results: Most expanded thyroid clonotypes with a frequency above 0.001 also appeared in blood, which suggests that blood repertoires may reflect the immune response in the thyroid. In cross-validation, the 13-signature model distinguished ophthalmopathy from stable hyperthyroidism with just over 85% sensitivity and just under 84% specificity, and in the test set the corresponding values were approximately 79% and 70%. In validation, the model predicted ophthalmopathy progression with nearly 71% sensitivity and 72.22% specificity; roughly eleven predicted patients were CT-confirmed with GO in a median of around 6 months. Sample size was not predetermined statistically, and investigators were not blinded to group allocation.

The sequenced material came from peripheral blood or thyroid tissue (not recorded which). This TCR derives from an adult man with Graves' hyperthyroidism. The sequence is built from TRBV12-3 or TRBV12-4 and TRBJ1-6, with no confidently assigned D gene. In nucleotides, the sequence is TGTGCCAGCAGTTTAAAGGAAAATTCACCCCTCCACTTT. This yields the protein CASSLKENSPLHF.